This T cell receptor beta chain was recovered during a study of T cell repertoires and Cas9 in healthy adults. In the study overall: CD4 and CD8 compartments: SpCas9-reactive T cells profiled for potency, cytotoxicity, lineage. Study-wide points: In vitro, SpCas9-reactive Tregs were reported to curb effector T cell proliferation and function.

Some clones are missing from TCRdb's copy, which holds only in-frame ones; the method was immunoSEQ multiplex PCR. Here the sample spans roughly 14,000 clones, roughly nine tenths being singletons. This clone was counted once. The target antigen is unknown. The sequence came from a human donor in good health. The sequencing sample was made of Tregs (CD4+, CD25+, CD127-, CD137-, CD154-) from PBMCs; culture status not recorded.

This CDR3 is CASSLWDRGESYEQYV. CDR3 in DNA: TGTGCCAGCAGCTTATGGGACAGGGGCGAATCCTACGAGCAGTACGTC. The chain uses TRBV7-9 and TRBJ2-7; 10 nucleotides match TRBD1. The germline CDR1 and CDR2 sequences are SEHNR and FQNEAQ (reference sequence). Trimming removed 2 bases from V and 1 base from J; junction bases left unmatched: 5. CDR3 length: 16 amino acids.